These T cell receptor beta chains were read from a single sample in a study of T cell responses to AZD1222 COVID-19 vaccine. The protocol was immunoSEQ multiplex PCR, while the TCRdb copy is restricted to in-frame clones and leaves out a portion. The sample has about 84,000 clones, nearly 90% seen once; the top ten hold about 1.6%. The sample in question was peripheral blood, obtained on day 0 of AZD1222 vaccination. Receptors were obtained from an adult in good health. Both conserved end residues are part of each CDR3. The order of the fields is J gene, D gene, V gene, clone size, CDR3 protein, CDR3 DNA. D genes are given only for firm matches. Clone size appears in some rows only: once, few, many, or a class for an expanded clone.

TRBJ1-1 - TRBV7-3 - CASSSQVNTEAFF TGTGCCAGCAGCTCACAGGTGAACACTGAAGCTTTCTTT
TRBJ1-1 - TRBV7-9 - CASSPRGGGSDEAFF TGTGCCAGCAGCCCCCGGGGAGGGGGATCGGATGAAGCTTTCTTT
TRBJ1-1 - TRBV14 - CASSQGGYTEAFF TGTGCCAGCAGCCAGGGAGGATACACTGAAGCTTTCTTT
TRBJ1-4 - TRBV7-8 - CASSSLGEKLFF TGTGCCAGCAGCTCTCTCGGAGAAAAACTGTTTTTT
TRBJ1-1 - TRBV6-5 once CANRGRTEAFF TGTGCCAACCGAGGGAGAACTGAAGCTTTCTTT
TRBJ2-4 - TRBV29-1 - CSVSGSLAKNIQYF TGCAGCGTTAGCGGATCGCTAGCCAAAAACATTCAGTACTTC
TRBJ2-7 - TRBV7-9 - CASSFGRGNEQYF TGTGCCAGCAGCTTCGGCAGGGGAAACGAGCAGTACTTC
TRBJ1-1 - TRBV6-2/TRBV6-3 - CASSYSDNTEAFF TGTGCCAGCAGTTACTCCGACAACACTGAAGCTTTCTTT
TRBJ2-5 - TRBV7-2 - CASSLAPGPRQETQYF TGTGCCAGCAGCTTAGCCCCAGGACCCCGCCAAGAGACCCAGTACTTC
TRBJ2-3 TRBD2 TRBV18 - CASSLRLAGGRTDTQYF TGTGCCAGCTCACTAAGACTAGCGGGAGGCCGCACAGATACGCAGTATTTT
TRBJ1-2 - TRBV6-5 - CASNRGGGYGYTF TGTGCCAGCAATCGCGGGGGCGGGTATGGCTACACCTTC
TRBJ1-1 - TRBV19 - CASSTRTANTEAFF TGTGCCAGTAGTACCAGGACAGCCAACACTGAAGCTTTCTTT
TRBJ1-2 - TRBV12-5 - CASGSGQTGYTF TGTGCTAGTGGTTCCGGACAAACGGGCTACACCTTC
TRBJ1-1 - TRBV5-5 - CASSEIPSTEAFF TGTGCCAGCAGCGAAATACCCAGCACTGAAGCTTTCTTT
TRBJ1-2 - TRBV19 - CASSIGRWGADYGYTF TGTGCCAGTAGTATCGGGAGGTGGGGGGCGGACTATGGCTACACCTTC
TRBJ2-3 - TRBV24-1 - CATSDSRTTDTQYF TGTGCCACCAGTGATTCCCGGACCACAGATACGCAGTATTTT
TRBJ1-1 - TRBV6-1 - CASSEAGQAEAFF TGTGCCAGCAGTGAAGCAGGGCAGGCCGAAGCTTTCTTT
TRBJ2-1 - TRBV5-4 - CASSPPSGGKNEQFF TGTGCCAGCAGCCCGCCCTCTGGCGGGAAGAATGAGCAGTTCTTC
TRBJ1-2 - TRBV5-4 few CASSLEAVNYGYTF TGTGCCAGCAGCTTGGAGGCGGTTAACTATGGCTACACCTTC
TRBJ2-5 TRBD1 TRBV9 - CASSVDRGRSGETQYF TGTGCCAGCAGCGTAGACAGGGGGCGTAGCGGCGAGACCCAGTACTTC